This T cell receptor beta chain was captured in a study of blood T cell repertoires in COVID-19. Germline loops: CDR1 LGHDT, CDR2 YNNKEL (reference sequence). The CDR3 length is 14 residues. V was shortened by 6 bases and J by 6 bases, with 12 bases between the two germline ends. This clone was counted once. Only in-frame clones appear in the TCRdb table, and some are missing; sequencing was by immunoSEQ multiplex PCR. This sample carries roughly 150,000 clones, 87% of them seen once, and the ten largest clones take over 4.5%. The V gene is TRBV3-1 (or the pseudogene TRBV3-2), the J gene TRBJ1-6; possible D gene TRBD1, 5 bases. The sequence was obtained from a human donor in a cohort sampled during active COVID-19. Sequencing used peripheral blood. CDR3 nucleotides: TGTGCCAGCAGACCTAGGACAATTAATTCACCCCTCCACTTT. Protein product: CASRPRTINSPLHF.